Listed here are 9 T cell receptor beta chains from one sample, sequenced in a study of CD8 T cells in ankylosing spondylitis. Whole-study findings and limits: A motif in TCR beta, a set of roughly 8 highly homologous variants, appeared characteristic of ankylosing spondylitis blood.

No antigen has been identified for these receptors. TCRdb passed the 5' RACE reads through MiXCR, listing each CDR3 protein once. The table has fewer than 500,000 distinct CDR3 sequences, about a fifth seen once; the top ten hold about 16%. The sequencing sample was made of blood, either unsorted or a sorted T cell fraction (not recorded which). The receptors derive from a male donor with ankylosing spondylitis.

This clonotype came up a few times. V is TRBV28 and J is TRBJ1-3, with 7 bases lining up with TRBD1. The CDR3 totals 13 residues. V trimming: 8 bases; J trimming: 4 bases; junction bases outside the gene matches: 5. The V gene's germline CDR1 is MDHEN and CDR2 SYDVKM. CDR3 nucleotides: TGTGCCAGCGGAGACAGGGCGGGAAACACCATATATTTT. Protein sequence: CASGDRAGNTIYF.

The genes are TRBV29-1 and TRBJ1-5; TRBD1 might be the D (5 bases). Trimming pared 6 bases from V and 1 base from J, leaving 13 bases between. This CDR3 has 14 residues. The germline CDR1 and CDR2 sequences are SQVTM and ANQGSEA. This CDR3 is CSVGGRGSNQPQHF. The CDR3 nucleotides read TGCAGCGTCGGGGGGAGAGGGAGCAATCAGCCCCAGCATTTT.

The rearrangement uses TRBV7-3 and TRBJ2-7, with 8 bases fitting TRBD2. Trimming cost V 0 bases and J 6 bases; bases outside gene matches: 7. Germline V gives CDR1 SGHTA, CDR2 FQGTGA. The CDR3 is made up of 15 amino acids. CDR3 DNA sequence: TGTGCCAGCAGCTTAACCCCCGGGAGGGCCGTCGAGCAGTACTTC. Translation gives CASSLTPGRAVEQYF.

The chain uses TRBV20-1 and TRBJ2-1, with 9 nucleotides matching TRBD2. This CDR3 contains 15 residues. The V gene's germline CDR1 is DFQATT and CDR2 SNEGSKA (reference sequence). V shed 0 bases, J shed 8 bases, and the junction held 8 bases outside the gene matches. DNA for the CDR3: TGCAGTGCTAGAGATCCCAGGACTAGCGTCGATGAGCAGTTCTTC. Translation: CSARDPRTSVDEQFF.

This rearrangement joins TRBV5-1 to TRBJ2-5; 7 nucleotides match TRBD2. Trimming removed 0 bases from V and 5 bases from J; junction bases left unmatched: 10. The CDR3 is made up of 16 amino acids. The germline gives CDR1 SGHRS, CDR2 YFSETQ. CDR3 sequence (DNA): TGCGCCAGCAGCTTGGACCTTGCGGGAGTGTTTGAGACCCAGTACTTC. Encoded protein: CASSLDLAGVFETQYF.

V is TRBV12-3 or TRBV12-4 and J is TRBJ2-1; the match to TRBD2 covers 9 bases. This CDR3 region has 14 residues. V dropped 2 bases and J dropped 9; count of bases not matched to a gene: 5. The CDR3: CASSLRSGRIEQFF. The CDR3 DNA reads as TGTGCCAGCAGTTTAAGGAGCGGGAGGATTGAGCAGTTCTTC.

The sample holds a few counts of this clonotype. J is TRBJ2-1 and V is TRBV5-1; weak D call: TRBD1 (5 bases). The V gene's germline CDR1 is SGHRS and CDR2 YFSETQ. Trimming left V 4 bases short and J 13 bases short, with 18 bases between. CDR3 length equals 13 residues. CDR3 sequence: CASSVETRGIQFF. The DNA for the CDR3 is TGCGCCAGCAGCGTAGAGACAAGGGGAATTCAGTTCTTC.

The chain links TRBV5-1 to TRBJ1-2, with 11 bases fitting TRBD1. Germline CDR1 and CDR2: SGHRS and YFSETQ. The CDR3 sequence is 15 residues long. After removal of 4 bases from V and 5 bases from J, the junction contained 7 bases not matched to a gene. The CDR3 loop reads CASSDGQGARYGYTF. The CDR3 DNA reads as TGCGCCAGCAGCGACGGACAGGGGGCTCGTTATGGCTACACCTTC.

V is TRBV2 and J is TRBJ2-3; 11 bases match TRBD2. This CDR3 spans 17 amino acids. Germline V gene lookup returns CDR1 SNHLY and CDR2 FYNNEI. V shed 7 bases and J 1 base; nucleotides not matched to a gene: 10. CDR3 sequence reads: CASKLTSGSYRTDTQYF. In nucleotides, the CDR3 is TGTGCCAGCAAGCTTACTAGCGGGAGTTACCGCACAGATACGCAGTATTTT.